This is a list of T cell receptor beta chains from one sample in a study of Tregs in tolerant kidney transplant recipients. Only in-frame clones appear in the TCRdb table, and some are missing; sequencing was by immunoSEQ multiplex PCR. The sample contains 90,000 or so clones, 93% of which appear only once. The material sequenced was CD4+ T cells from blood (PBMCs), taken 12 months after the transplant. These receptors all come from a human patient who received a combined kidney and bone marrow transplant. The graft donor may account for some of the T cells. CDR3s include the opening cysteine and the closing phenylalanine or tryptophan.

V	J	CDR3
TRBV2	TRBJ1-6	CASRQGEPYNSPLHF
TRBV7-3	TRBJ2-1	CASSLSPSSATYEQFF
TRBV5-1	TRBJ2-7	CASSVLAGEQYF
TRBV30	TRBJ1-6	CAWSVGRGNSPLHF
TRBV6-5	TRBJ2-3	CASRPSGSQIDTQYF
TRBV4-1	TRBJ2-1	CASSQDSGLAGGNEQFF
TRBV6-1	TRBJ2-1	CASPGLVNEQFF
TRBV9	TRBJ1-1	CASSTRTGPSTEAFF
TRBV30	TRBJ2-7	CAWSVYVGTSGGLNSYEQYF
TRBV28	TRBJ2-7	CASSPPVGGFYEQYF
TRBV11-3	TRBJ1-2	CASSSDGGLDYGYTF
TRBV18	TRBJ1-2	CASSPRDTPEYGYTF
TRBV18	TRBJ2-5	CASSPRDRGETQYF
TRBV5-4	TRBJ2-3	CASSWGLAGGPSTDTQYF
TRBV18	TRBJ2-1	CASSPPVLGDYNEQFF
TRBV4-3	TRBJ1-6	CASSQGGGWGNSPLHF
TRBV5-1	TRBJ2-5	CARNFGGEQETQYF
TRBV27	TRBJ2-1	CASNRGPGGSYNEQFF
TRBV10-3	-	CAIRSGGSSSYEQYF
TRBV7-2	TRBJ1-1	CASRVNWQGTEAFF
TRBV25-1	TRBJ1-3	CASSELRGWGNTIYF
TRBV6-5	TRBJ2-3	CASSYPGTDTQYF
TRBV15	TRBJ1-2	CATSREGRGREDYGYTF
TRBV5-6	TRBJ2-3	CASSLTSGATDTQYF
TRBV10-3	TRBJ1-1	CAISVGRPNTEAFF
TRBV28	TRBJ2-3	CASTTGGTDTQYF
TRBV5-3	TRBJ2-3	CARSLRFGRGQGADTQYF
TRBV9	TRBJ2-1	CASSAQGAYNEQFF
TRBV18	TRBJ1-1	CASSPNGGQAEAFF
TRBV15	TRBJ2-3	CATRGGSTDTQYF
TRBV7-9	TRBJ2-2	CASSYGQGADTGELFF
TRBV18	TRBJ2-3	CASSPGTDTDTQYF
TRBV6-6	TRBJ2-7	CASGSGIGYEQYF
TRBV6-1	TRBJ1-5	CASRGTGEDQPQHF
TRBV18	TRBJ2-1	CASSENHRVGTNNEQFF
TRBV19	TRBJ2-1	CASSTGTYYNEQFF
TRBV30	TRBJ2-5	CAWSGRGRETQYF
TRBV7-8	TRBJ1-2	CASSLVSATNYGYTF
TRBV18	TRBJ2-7	CASSPLAGVNEQYF
TRBV5-3	TRBJ1-6	CARSPSLCMSFSSYNSPLHF
TRBV14	TRBJ2-3	CASSQDPSGGAADTQYF
TRBV2	TRBJ2-3	CASSVGGQGETDTQYF
TRBV7-6	TRBJ2-7	CASSGFRTHEQYF
TRBV7-9	TRBJ2-3	CASSLEGLGVDTQYF
TRBV27	TRBJ2-7	CASRTLTKGDLSYEQYF
TRBV4-1	TRBJ1-2	CASSPPDLGTGSTF
TRBV9	TRBJ1-2	CASSVGRGQGFGYTF
TRBV4-1	TRBJ1-1	CASSDYRGGNTEAFF